Shown below are 5 T cell receptor beta chains from a single sample sequenced in a study of identical twins. From the 5' RACE reads, TCRdb called clonotypes with MiXCR, one entry per CDR3 protein. The table lists 500,000 or so distinct CDR3 sequences, approximately 14% of them singletons. These data also formed part of another study, on yellow fever vaccine responses in identical twins.

Sample: CD4+ T cells sorted from blood. These receptors were taken from a woman aged 18-29 years in good health.

This clonotype was found many times. The chain is built from TRBV5-6 and TRBJ2-4, with 9 bases fitting TRBD1. The CDR3 is 16 amino acids. V was clipped by 1 base and J by 5 bases; unmatched bases: 7. From germline, CDR1 is SGHDT and CDR2 YYEEEE. CDR3 sequence reads: CASSLLSDRGQNIQYF. The CDR3 DNA reads TGTGCCAGCAGCTTGCTTTCGGACAGGGGTCAAAACATTCAGTACTTC. Based on the CDR3 plus reference TRBV5-6 and TRBJ2-4, the full variable domain is DAGVTQSPTHLIKTRGQQVTLRCSPKSGHDTVSWYQQALGQGPQFIFQYYEEEERQRGNFPDRFSGHQFPNYSSELNVNALLLGDSALYLCASSLLSDRGQNIQYFGAGTRLSVL.

The chain employs TRBV14 and TRBJ2-7, with 10 bases identical to TRBD1. CDR3 length: 16 residues. Germline CDR1 SGHDN, CDR2 FVKESK. The ends lost 4 bases at V and 9 bases at J; junction bases unmatched: 15. CDR3 region: CASSLNRDRGRVGQYF. Written as DNA, the CDR3 is TGTGCCAGCAGCCTCAATCGGGACAGGGGACGGGTCGGGCAGTACTTC.

The DNA of the CDR3 is TGCGCCAGCAGTAACGCCGGGACACGGTCCCACGAGCAGTACTTC. It yields the protein CASSNAGTRSHEQYF. The rearrangement uses TRBV4-1 and TRBJ2-7, with D possibly matching TRBD1 (6 bases). The germline CDR1 and CDR2 sequences are MGHRA and YSYEKL. The ends were cut back, 6 bases at V and 5 bases at J, with 20 bases in the middle. The CDR3 loop spans 15 amino acids.

The genes are TRBV29-1 and TRBJ2-1; no reliable D call. V lost 5 bases to trimming and J lost 9 bases, with 17 bases between them. CDR1 SQVTM and CDR2 ANQGSEA come from the germline V gene. The CDR3 has 13 amino acids. CDR3 sequence reads: CSVPGHLWGEQFF. The CDR3 DNA reads as TGCAGCGTTCCGGGCCATCTTTGGGGTGAGCAGTTCTTC.

The chain is built from TRBV6-1 and TRBJ2-3, with a weak D call TRBD2 (7 bases). Germline V gene lookup returns CDR1 MNHNS and CDR2 SASEGT. The CDR3 loop spans 16 amino acids. V was cut by 5 bases and J by 1 base, with 16 bases left in between. For the CDR3, the DNA is TGTGCCAGCAGTCAGACCCGGGGGGCAGGCACAGATACGCAGTATTTT. It codes for CASSQTRGAGTDTQYF.